The 20 T cell receptor beta chains below were found in one sample sequenced in a study of blood T cells in healthy people across ages. Through a sample-barcoded 5' primer and a J-beta primer mix, a second PCR was run for roughly 6 to 11 cycles. One entry per CDR3 protein results from TCRdb running MiXCR on the 5' RACE reads. This sample has 1.5 million to 2 million distinct CDR3 sequences, with about 49% found just once. The sample was blood. The source of these receptors is a middle-aged woman in good health.

For this clonotype: Relative to the germline gene, one junction end is altered; a read error may explain this. The chain is built from TRBV24-1 and TRBJ1-5; tentative D call: TRBD1 (5 bases). CDR1 and CDR2 (germline): KGHDR, SFDVKD. The length of the CDR3 is 13 residues. CDR3 in amino acids: CATSRGSDQPQHF. The CDR3 DNA follows: TGTGCCACCAGTAGGGGTAGCGATCAGCCCCAGCATTTT.

The CDR3 DNA is TGTGCCAGCAGACTCAGGGGGGACGAGCAGTACTTC. Protein product: CASRLRGDEQYF. The chain couples TRBV7-9 to TRBJ2-7; D is possibly TRBD1 (7 bases). The CDR3 has 12 amino acids. Germline V gives CDR1 SEHNR, CDR2 FQNEAQ (reference sequence). The germline V and J ends were trimmed by 6 bases and 5 bases, with 11 bases remaining between them.

This rearrangement joins TRBV19 to TRBJ1-5; 10 bases align to TRBD1. V lost 3 bases and J lost 5; bases outside the gene matches: 7. The CDR3 totals 16 residues. Germline V gene lookup returns CDR1 LNHDA and CDR2 SQIVND (reference sequence). The CDR3: CASSMRQGQGYQPQHF. CDR3 DNA: TGTGCCAGTAGTATGAGACAGGGACAGGGGTATCAGCCCCAGCATTTT.

The chain has TRBV5-4 and TRBJ2-1; the match to TRBD1 covers 8 bases. The CDR3 loop spans 16 amino acids. V was clipped by 4 bases and J by 0 bases; unmatched bases: 6. Germline CDR1 reads SGHNT; CDR2 reads YYREEE (reference sequence). The CDR3 nucleotides read TGTGCCAGCAGCCAGGGGGCTCTGAACTCCTACAATGAGCAGTTCTTC. Translated, it gives CASSQGALNSYNEQFF.

V gene TRBV18 combines with J gene TRBJ2-3, with D perhaps TRBD1 (6 bases). The CDR3 consists of 14 residues. Trimming shortened V by 2 bases and J by 3 bases, and 9 bases separated the two germline ends. The V gene's germline CDR1 is KGHSH and CDR2 LQKENI. The CDR3 protein is CASSPIDRTDTQYF. The CDR3 DNA reads TGTGCCAGCTCACCAATAGACAGGACAGATACGCAGTATTTT.

This chain links TRBV5-1 with TRBJ2-3; TRBD1 matches 9 bases. The CDR3 spans 15 residues. Germline V gene lookup returns CDR1 SGHRS and CDR2 YFSETQ. The V and J ends lost 5 bases and 3 bases, in that order; junction bases with no gene match: 7. CDR3 sequence: CASRNPGQGTDTQYF. DNA for the CDR3: TGCGCCAGCAGGAACCCGGGACAGGGAACAGATACGCAGTATTTT.

The chain is built from TRBV6-6 and TRBJ2-1, with TRBD2 identical over 10 bases. CDR3 length: 16 residues. The V and J ends lost 6 bases and 2 bases, in that order; junction bases with no gene match: 7. The germline V gene encodes CDR1 MNHNY and CDR2 SVGAGI (reference sequence). Here the CDR3 DNA reads TGTGCCAGCAGCCCAACTACTAGCGGGGCCTACAATGAGCAGTTCTTC. Amino acid sequence: CASSPTTSGAYNEQFF.

This chain connects TRBV5-1 to TRBJ2-4; the D is unclear. The J call could be wrong; TRBJ2-7 is a better fit for the DNA end. The CDR3 is 14 residues long. CDR1 and CDR2 from the germline V gene are SGHRS and YFSETQ. CDR3 residues: CASSLGGTNYEQYF. The CDR3 bases are TGCGCCAGCAGCTTGGGGGGTACTAACTACGAGCAGTACTTC.

The chain is built from TRBV15 and TRBJ2-1; possible D gene TRBD2, 5 bases. Trimming left V 3 bases short and J 9 bases short, with 9 bases between. Germline V gene lookup returns CDR1 LNHNV and CDR2 YYDKDF (reference sequence). This CDR3 region has 12 residues. The DNA for the CDR3 is TGTGCCACCAGCAGTCGTGGACTTGAGCAGTTCTTC. It specifies CATSSRGLEQFF.

The chain employs TRBV6-5 and TRBJ2-7, with D tentatively TRBD1 (6 bases). CDR3 length: 14 residues. CDR1 is MNHEY and CDR2 is SVGAGI in the germline V gene. CDR3 nucleotides: TGTGTCGGCAATACAGGGTGGAAGTCCTACGAGCAGTACTTC. Translated: CVGNTGWKSYEQYF.

This clonotype was seen more than once but under ten times. The rearrangement joins TRBV12-3 or TRBV12-4 to TRBJ1-5, with a possible D match to TRBD1 (5 bases). The CDR3 sequence is 15 residues long. Between the trimmed V and J ends, which lost 6 bases and 4 bases, there was a span of 16 bases. CDR3 sequence: CASSHGHVLNQPQHF. The CDR3 region has the DNA TGTGCCAGCAGCCACGGACATGTACTTAATCAGCCCCAGCATTTT.

This clonotype has just a few counts. This sequence joins TRBV7-2 and TRBJ2-3, with 9 bases that match TRBD2. CDR1 and CDR2 from the germline V gene are SGHTA and FQGNSA. J lost 0 bases, V lost 7 bases, and 14 bases had no gene match. This CDR3 comprises 18 residues. This chain's CDR3 is CASTRELISGGSTDTQYF. As DNA, the CDR3 is TGTGCCAGCACCAGGGAGCTGATTAGCGGGGGTAGCACAGATACGCAGTATTTT.

The chain is built from TRBV24-1 and TRBJ2-6; 10 nucleotides line up with TRBD1. J was trimmed by 1 base and V by 6 bases; bases with no gene match: 5. This CDR3 has 17 amino acids. Germline V gene data show CDR1 as KGHDR and CDR2 as SFDVKD. CDR3 DNA: TGTGCCACCAGTAGGACAGGGGGTAGATCTGGGGCCAACGTCCTGACTTTC. Its translation: CATSRTGGRSGANVLTF.

V and J are TRBV6-2 or TRBV6-3 and TRBJ2-5, with D perhaps assigned TRBD1 or TRBD2 (5 bases each). The V end was cut by 9 bases, the J end by 0 bases, with 14 bases between. The CDR3 consists of 14 residues. The germline V gene encodes CDR1 MNHEY and CDR2 SVGEGT. The CDR3 DNA reads as TGTGCCAGTCGGGGCCGGGCCTACCAAGAGACCCAGTACTTC. It yields the protein CASRGRAYQETQYF.

The chain links TRBV25-1 to TRBJ1-5; perhaps TRBD1 as D (5 bases). Germline V CDR1 and CDR2: MGHDK, SYGVNS. V lost 3 bases and J lost 1, with 7 bases in between. This CDR3 comprises 14 residues. CDR3 bases: TGTGCCAGCAGTGAGAGACAGAGCAATCAGCCCCAGCATTTT. Its protein is CASSERQSNQPQHF.

This clonotype has only a few counts. The rearrangement uses TRBV5-1 and TRBJ1-2, with a tentative D call TRBD1 (5 bases). From germline, CDR1 is SGHRS and CDR2 YFSETQ. The CDR3 contains 16 residues. V was trimmed by 4 bases and J by 7 bases, leaving 23 bases between them. The CDR3 loop is CASSLRQGGAGVGYTF. The CDR3, as DNA: TGCGCCAGCAGCCTGCGTCAGGGCGGTGCCGGGGTTGGCTACACCTTC. The variable domain in full, completed from reference TRBV5-1 and TRBJ1-2, reads KAGVTQTPRYLIKTRGQQVTLSCSPISGHRSVSWYQQTPGQGLQFLFEYFSETQRNKGNFPGRFSGRQFSNSRSEMNVSTLELGDSALYLCASSLRQGGAGVGYTFGSGTRLTVV.

This clonotype appeared once. The J gene is TRBJ1-2, the V gene TRBV5-6, with no clear D. CDR3 size: 13 residues. Trimming stripped 4 bases from V and 4 bases from J, with 11 bases between. Germline lookup yields CDR1 SGHDT and CDR2 YYEEEE. CDR3 bases: TGTGCCAGCAGCGTGGATCACGGCTATGGCTACACCTTC. Translated: CASSVDHGYGYTF.

This chain uses TRBV20-1 with TRBJ1-4; a possible D gene is TRBD1 (5 bases). The CDR3 contains 13 residues. V lost 0 bases to trimming and J lost 8 bases, with 10 bases between them. The germline V gene encodes CDR1 DFQATT and CDR2 SNEGSKA (reference sequence). The CDR3: CSARDGAEEKLFF. The CDR3, as DNA: TGCAGTGCTAGAGATGGGGCTGAGGAAAAACTGTTTTTT.

This clonotype was seen a few times. The V call is TRBV5-1, the J call TRBJ1-4; D not resolved. The V gene lost 2 bases and the J gene lost 5 bases, with 10 bases spanning the gap. The CDR3 contains 14 residues. Germline V lookup: CDR1 SGHRS, CDR2 YFSETQ. The CDR3 here is CASSLSAPNEKLFF. CDR3 bases: TGCGCCAGCAGCTTATCGGCCCCGAATGAAAAACTGTTTTTT. Looking up the rest from reference TRBV5-1 and TRBJ1-4 gives the full variable domain: KAGVTQTPRYLIKTRGQQVTLSCSPISGHRSVSWYQQTPGQGLQFLFEYFSETQRNKGNFPGRFSGRQFSNSRSEMNVSTLELGDSALYLCASSLSAPNEKLFFGSGTQLSVL.

The rearrangement links TRBV24-1 to TRBJ2-5, with D maybe TRBD2 (6 bases). The germline CDR1 and CDR2 sequences are KGHDR and SFDVKD. This CDR3 is built from 14 residues. Trimming stripped 5 bases from V and 5 bases from J, with 14 bases between. In DNA, the CDR3 is TGTGCCACCAGTGCCCCGACTGGGGGGGAGACCCAGTACTTC. Its translation is CATSAPTGGETQYF.